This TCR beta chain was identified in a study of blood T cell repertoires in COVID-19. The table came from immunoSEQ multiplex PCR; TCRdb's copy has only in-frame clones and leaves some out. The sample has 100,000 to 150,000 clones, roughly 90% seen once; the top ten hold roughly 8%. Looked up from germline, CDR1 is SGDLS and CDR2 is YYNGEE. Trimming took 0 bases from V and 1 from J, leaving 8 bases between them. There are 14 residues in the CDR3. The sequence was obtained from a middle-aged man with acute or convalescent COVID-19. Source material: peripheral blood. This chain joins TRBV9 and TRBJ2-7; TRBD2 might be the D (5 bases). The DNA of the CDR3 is TGTGCCAGCAGCGTAGTTGAGGGATCCTACGAGCAGTACTTC. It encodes CASSVVEGSYEQYF.